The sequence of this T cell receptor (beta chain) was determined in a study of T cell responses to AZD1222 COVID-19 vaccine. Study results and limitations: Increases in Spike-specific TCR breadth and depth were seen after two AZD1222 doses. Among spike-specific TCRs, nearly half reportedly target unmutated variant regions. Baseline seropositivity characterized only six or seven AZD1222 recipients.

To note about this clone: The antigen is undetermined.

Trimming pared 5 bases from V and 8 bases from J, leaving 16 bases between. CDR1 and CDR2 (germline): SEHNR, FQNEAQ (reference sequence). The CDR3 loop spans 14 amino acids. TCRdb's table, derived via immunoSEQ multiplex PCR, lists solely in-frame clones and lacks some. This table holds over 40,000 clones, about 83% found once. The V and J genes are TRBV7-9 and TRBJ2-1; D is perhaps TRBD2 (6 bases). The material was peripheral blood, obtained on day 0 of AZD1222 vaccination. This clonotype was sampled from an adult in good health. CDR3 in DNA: TGTGCCAGCAGCCCCCGGGACTTAAGGGATGAGCAGTTCTTC. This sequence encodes CASSPRDLRDEQFF.